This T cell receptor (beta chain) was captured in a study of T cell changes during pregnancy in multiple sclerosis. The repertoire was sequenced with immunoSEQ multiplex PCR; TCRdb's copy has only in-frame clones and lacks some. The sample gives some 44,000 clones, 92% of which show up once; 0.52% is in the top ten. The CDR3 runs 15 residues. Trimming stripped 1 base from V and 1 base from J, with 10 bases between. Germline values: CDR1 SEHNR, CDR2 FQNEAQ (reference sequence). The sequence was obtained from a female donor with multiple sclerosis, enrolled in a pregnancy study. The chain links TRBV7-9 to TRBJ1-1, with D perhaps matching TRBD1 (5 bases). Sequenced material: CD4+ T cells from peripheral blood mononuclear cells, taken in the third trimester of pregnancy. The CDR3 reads CASSLGGAWNTEAFF. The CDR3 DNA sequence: TGTGCCAGCAGCTTAGGCGGGGCGTGGAACACTGAAGCTTTCTTT.